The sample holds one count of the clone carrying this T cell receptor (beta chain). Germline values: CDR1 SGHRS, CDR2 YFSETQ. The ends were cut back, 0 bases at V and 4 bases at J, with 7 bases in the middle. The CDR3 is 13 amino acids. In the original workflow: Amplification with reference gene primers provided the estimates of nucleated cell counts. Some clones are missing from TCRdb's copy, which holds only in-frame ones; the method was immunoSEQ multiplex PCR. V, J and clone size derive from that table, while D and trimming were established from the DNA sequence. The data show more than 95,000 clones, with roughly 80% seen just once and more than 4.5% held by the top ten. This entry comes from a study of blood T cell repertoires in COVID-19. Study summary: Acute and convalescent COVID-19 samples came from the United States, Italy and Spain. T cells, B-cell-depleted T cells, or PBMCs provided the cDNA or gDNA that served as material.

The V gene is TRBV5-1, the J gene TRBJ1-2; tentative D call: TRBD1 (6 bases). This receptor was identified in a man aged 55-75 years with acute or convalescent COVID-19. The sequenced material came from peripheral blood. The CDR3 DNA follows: TGCGCCAGCAGCTTGGAGGACAGCTATGGCTACACCTTC. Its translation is CASSLEDSYGYTF. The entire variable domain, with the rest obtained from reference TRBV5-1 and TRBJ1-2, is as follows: KAGVTQTPRYLIKTRGQQVTLSCSPISGHRSVSWYQQTPGQGLQFLFEYFSETQRNKGNFPGRFSGRQFSNSRSEMNVSTLELGDSALYLCASSLEDSYGYTFGSGTRLTVV.